These 15 T cell receptor beta chains originate from one sample sequenced in a study of cytomegalovirus exposure and HLA in healthy donors. The protocol was immunoSEQ multiplex PCR, while the TCRdb copy is restricted to in-frame clones and leaves out a portion. The sample records 200,000 or so clones, about four fifths being singletons. What was sequenced was PBMCs. The source of these receptors is a man aged 18 to 35 in good health and CMV-seropositive.

The gene calls are TRBV19 and TRBJ1-2; D perhaps matches TRBD1 (6 bases). The length of the CDR3 is 10 residues. Germline lookup yields CDR1 LNHDA and CDR2 SQIVND (reference sequence). In nucleotides, the CDR3 is TGTGGTGAAGGGGGAAGTGGCTACACCTTC. It yields the protein CGEGGSGYTF.

The gene calls are TRBV27 and TRBJ2-3; D gene uncertain. CDR3 size: 11 residues. V shed 11 bases and J shed 6 bases, with 12 bases lying between them. The V gene's germline CDR1 is MNHEY and CDR2 SMNVEV (reference sequence). The CDR3 nucleotides read TGTGCCGTAGTTCGATCGGATACGCAGTATTTT. Translated: CAVVRSDTQYF.

The CDR3 region has the DNA TGTGCCAGCAGTTATTCCTTGGGGAGTGGCGAGCAGTACTTC. This translates into CASSYSLGSGEQYF. The chain carries TRBV6-5 and TRBJ2-7, with D possibly being TRBD2 (5 bases). Looked up from germline, CDR1 is MNHEY and CDR2 is SVGAGI. V was shortened by 3 bases and J by 6 bases, with 15 bases between the two germline ends. The CDR3 sequence is 14 residues long.

The CDR3 nucleotides are TGCGCCAGCAGCCAAGCGTATCCTAGCGGGAGTTACGAGCAGTACTTC. It is translated as CASSQAYPSGSYEQYF. The chain uses TRBV4-3 and TRBJ2-7, with TRBD2 identical over 10 bases. Per the germline V gene, CDR1 is LGHNA and CDR2 is YSLEER. CDR3 length: 16 amino acids. The trim removed 1 base at V and 4 bases at J, leaving 7 bases unmatched.

The chain employs TRBV28 and TRBJ2-3; possible D gene TRBD2, 5 bases. The CDR3 length is 15 residues. V was shortened by 2 bases and J by 1 base, with 10 bases between the two germline ends. Germline CDR1 and CDR2: MDHEN and SYDVKM. CDR3 loop: CASSLIGVGTDTQYF. The CDR3 region has the DNA TGTGCCAGCAGTTTAATCGGGGTCGGCACAGATACGCAGTATTTT.

This clone was recorded only once. The V call is TRBV6-5, the J call TRBJ1-1; TRBD1 agrees at 7 bases. This CDR3 spans 15 amino acids. V was pared by 4 bases and J by 6 bases, with 11 bases of the junction left unmatched. Germline-derived CDR1 and CDR2 are MNHEY and SVGAGI. CDR3 residues: CASSSATTGKPEAFF. As DNA, the CDR3 is TGTGCCAGCAGTTCGGCGACGACAGGGAAGCCTGAAGCTTTCTTT.

This sequence joins TRBV7-6 and TRBJ2-7, with 7 nucleotides matching TRBD1. The V gene end was trimmed by 5 bases and the J gene end by 3 bases; junction bases not matched to a gene: 7. The CDR3 sequence is 14 residues long. Germline V gene lookup returns CDR1 SGHVS and CDR2 FNYEAQ. The chain's CDR3 is CASSPTGTVYEQYF. Written as DNA, the CDR3 is TGTGCCAGCAGCCCGACCGGGACAGTCTACGAGCAGTACTTC.

The V gene is TRBV14, the J gene TRBJ2-5; D might be TRBD1 (6 bases). The V and J ends lost 4 bases and 5 bases respectively, with 14 bases between them. This CDR3 has 14 residues. Germline V gene data show CDR1 as SGHDN and CDR2 as FVKESK. The CDR3 nucleotides read TGTGCCAGCAGCCGATTACAGGGCAGGGAGACCCAGTACTTC. Protein product: CASSRLQGRETQYF.

V and J are TRBV4-3 and TRBJ1-5; maybe TRBD1 (5 bases). The CDR3 consists of 17 residues. V was clipped by 1 base and J by 1 base, with 14 bases between them. Germline V gives CDR1 LGHNA, CDR2 YSLEER. CDR3: CASSQGPGEWSNQPQHF. The CDR3 nucleotides read TGCGCCAGCAGCCAAGGCCCGGGGGAATGGAGCAATCAGCCCCAGCATTTT.

This chain uses TRBV5-1 with TRBJ2-1; TRBD2 aligns across 9 bases. This CDR3 contains 15 residues. V shed 6 bases, J shed 1 base, and the junction held 5 bases outside the gene matches. Germline CDR1 and CDR2: SGHRS and YFSETQ. The CDR3 bases are TGCGCCAGCAACTTAGCGGGAGTGTCCTACAATGAGCAGTTCTTC. Translating it yields CASNLAGVSYNEQFF.

J is TRBJ2-7 and V is TRBV18; TRBD1 is a possible D gene (6 bases). The germline CDR1 and CDR2 sequences are KGHSH and LQKENI. CDR3 length equals 13 residues. V was clipped by 5 bases and J by 5 bases, with 13 bases between them. The CDR3 DNA follows: TGTGCCAGCTCATCCCAGGGGATCAACGAGCAGTACTTC. Translating it yields CASSSQGINEQYF.

The chain recombines TRBV18 with TRBJ1-1, with 9 bases matching TRBD1. This CDR3 region has 16 residues. CDR1 and CDR2 from the germline V gene are KGHSH and LQKENI. After removal of 3 bases from V and 1 base from J, the junction contained 6 bases not matched to a gene. For the CDR3, the DNA is TGTGCCAGCTCACCGAACAGGGGGCAACGGAACACTGAAGCTTTCTTT. Protein product: CASSPNRGQRNTEAFF.

This clone was seen just once. The J gene is TRBJ1-2, the V gene TRBV4-2; D is uncertain. Per germline, CDR1 LGHNA and CDR2 YNFKEQ. V lost 4 bases, J lost 8 bases, and 14 bases lay in between. This CDR3 has 13 residues. In DNA form, the CDR3 reads TGTGCCAGCAGCCCCGGGGAAGGTCGCGGCTACACCTTC. Translated: CASSPGEGRGYTF.

This clone was seen once. This chain joins TRBV19 and TRBJ1-2, with 9 bases identical to TRBD1. This CDR3 region has 15 residues. V trimming: 4 bases; J trimming: 3 bases; junction bases outside the gene matches: 6. The V gene's germline CDR1 is LNHDA and CDR2 SQIVND (reference sequence). CDR3 DNA: TGTGCCAGTAGTACCAGAACAGGGGGCGACTATGGCTACACCTTC. Its protein product is CASSTRTGGDYGYTF.

The V gene is TRBV5-1, the J gene TRBJ1-4, with TRBD1 matching 8 bases. The CDR3 is 14 amino acids. V shed 4 bases, J shed 6 bases, and the junction held 5 bases outside the gene matches. Germline CDR1 SGHRS, CDR2 YFSETQ. The CDR3 reads CASSGTGTDEKLFF. CDR3 DNA: TGCGCCAGCAGCGGGACAGGAACAGATGAAAAACTGTTTTTT.